Listed below are T cell receptor beta chains from one sample, sequenced in a study of T cell repertoires in cytomegalovirus infection. One entry per CDR3 protein results from TCRdb running MiXCR on the reads. The table has some 200,000 distinct CDR3 sequences, roughly 34% seen once. Antigens for these TCRs are unknown. The sample in question was CD8+ T cells from cultured PBMCs, obtained from culture after CMV antigen stimulation. The receptors come from a human donor in good health (CMV status not recorded). Some clones in this sample may be carry-over from other donors' samples. Each CDR3 is given with its conserved first and last residue. A D gene is named only where the DNA matches it firmly. Not every row has a clone size; where given, it reads once, few, many or a size class.

V: TRBV7-9; size: many; D: .; J: TRBJ1-3; CDR3: CASSLDVARGNTIYF; DNA: TGTGCCAGCAGCTTAGACGTCGCTCGTGGAAACACCATATATTTT
V: TRBV20-1; size: .; D: TRBD2; J: TRBJ2-5; CDR3: CSAYQLGAGPETQYF; DNA: TGCAGTGCTTATCAACTGGGAGCGGGGCCCGAGACCCAGTACTTC
V: TRBV6-4; size: few; D: TRBD2; J: TRBJ2-3; CDR3: CASSDSGTIDTQYF; DNA: TGTGCCAGCAGTGACTCAGGGACTATTGATACGCAGTATTTT
V: TRBV7-8; size: many; D: TRBD2; J: TRBJ2-1; CDR3: CASRFGGGSSYNEQFF; DNA: TGTGCCAGCAGGTTCGGCGGGGGGTCTTCCTACAATGAGCAGTTCTTC
V: TRBV7-2; size: .; D: .; J: TRBJ1-2; CDR3: CASSLGFRDSYGYTF; DNA: TGTGCCAGCAGCCTAGGATTTCGGGATTCATATGGCTACACCTTC
V: TRBV27; size: once; D: .; J: TRBJ2-4; CDR3: CASSPRGPLTKNIQYF; DNA: TGTGCCAGCAGTCCACGGGGGCCGCTAACCAAAAACATTCAGTACTTC
V: TRBV7-8; size: many; D: .; J: TRBJ1-1; CDR3: CASSLVLGRDTEAFF; DNA: TGTGCCAGCAGCTTAGTTCTAGGGAGGGACACTGAAGCTTTCTTT
V: TRBV29-1; size: few; D: .; J: TRBJ1-4; CDR3: CSVLTEEKLFF; DNA: TGCAGCGTTTTGACAGAAGAAAAACTGTTTTTT
V: TRBV6-4; size: .; D: TRBD1; J: TRBJ2-7; CDR3: CASSDSIKGTASSYEQYF; DNA: TGTGCCAGCAGTGACTCGATTAAGGGGACAGCTAGCTCCTACGAGCAGTACTTC
V: TRBV29-1; size: once; D: .; J: TRBJ1-5; CDR3: CSAPLETVPHGNQPQHF; DNA: TGCAGCGCACCCCTAGAGACAGTGCCCCATGGCAATCAGCCCCAGCATTTT
V: TRBV7-8; size: many; D: TRBD2; J: TRBJ2-5; CDR3: CASSLKTRPTSGQETQYF; DNA: TGTGCCAGCAGCTTGAAGACTAGACCGACTAGCGGACAAGAGACCCAGTACTTC
V: TRBV11-2; size: .; D: .; J: TRBJ2-3; CDR3: CASSLQVRELDTQYF; DNA: TGTGCCAGCAGCTTACAGGTCAGGGAATTGGATACGCAGTATTTT
V: TRBV27; size: many; D: .; J: TRBJ1-5; CDR3: CASSTGFGNQPQHF; DNA: TGTGCCAGCAGTACAGGGTTTGGGAATCAGCCCCAGCATTTT
V: TRBV6-1; size: .; D: TRBD2; J: TRBJ2-5; CDR3: CASRESTSGSLETQYF; DNA: TGTGCCAGCAGGGAGTCCACTAGCGGGAGTCTAGAGACCCAGTACTTC
V: TRBV7-6; size: few; D: .; J: TRBJ2-2; CDR3: CASSLDGQTPTGDTGELFF; DNA: TGTGCCAGCAGCTTAGATGGACAGACGCCGACGGGGGACACCGGGGAGCTGTTTTTT
V: TRBV7-6; size: few; D: TRBD2; J: TRBJ2-1; CDR3: CASSLGTSGGPHYNEQFF; DNA: TGTGCCAGCAGCCTCGGGACTAGCGGGGGACCGCATTACAATGAGCAGTTCTTC
V: TRBV7-2; size: few; D: .; J: TRBJ2-1; CDR3: CASSLLAVEQFF; DNA: TGTGCCAGCAGCTTACTAGCAGTTGAGCAGTTCTTC
V: TRBV12-3/TRBV12-4; size: .; D: TRBD2; J: TRBJ2-1; CDR3: CASSLGTSQYNEQFF; DNA: TGTGCCAGCAGTTTAGGGACTAGCCAATACAATGAGCAGTTCTTC
V: TRBV27; size: few; D: TRBD1; J: TRBJ2-7; CDR3: CASSSFNGQGAYEQYF; DNA: TGTGCCAGCAGTTCCTTTAATGGACAGGGGGCCTACGAGCAGTACTTC
V: TRBV7-9; size: .; D: .; J: TRBJ1-1; CDR3: CASSPGPPNEAFF; DNA: TGTGCCAGCAGCCCGGGGCCACCAAATGAAGCTTTCTTT
V: TRBV27; size: .; D: .; J: TRBJ1-5; CDR3: CASSFQGANQPQHF; DNA: TGTGCCAGCAGTTTTCAAGGGGCCAATCAGCCCCAGCATTTT
V: TRBV4-1; size: .; D: .; J: TRBJ1-3; CDR3: CASSQALQPRSGNTIYF; DNA: TGCGCCAGCAGCCAAGCCCTACAGCCGCGGTCTGGAAACACCATATATTTT
V: TRBV7-9; size: few; D: TRBD1; J: TRBJ1-1; CDR3: CASSSTDRGGTEAFF; DNA: TGTGCCAGCAGCTCCACGGACAGGGGGGGCACTGAAGCTTTCTTT
V: TRBV7-8; size: .; D: .; J: TRBJ2-1; CDR3: CASSLVPEGLDYNEQFF; DNA: TGTGCCAGCAGCTTAGTGCCCGAGGGGCTGGACTACAATGAGCAGTTCTTC
V: TRBV4-2; size: few; D: TRBD2; J: TRBJ2-1; CDR3: CASSPRTSGRRTYNEQFF; DNA: TGTGCCAGCAGCCCCAGGACTAGCGGGAGGCGCACCTACAATGAGCAGTTCTTC
V: TRBV27; size: .; D: TRBD1; J: TRBJ1-1; CDR3: CASSFWDRVNTEAFF; DNA: TGTGCCAGCAGTTTCTGGGACAGGGTGAACACTGAAGCTTTCTTT